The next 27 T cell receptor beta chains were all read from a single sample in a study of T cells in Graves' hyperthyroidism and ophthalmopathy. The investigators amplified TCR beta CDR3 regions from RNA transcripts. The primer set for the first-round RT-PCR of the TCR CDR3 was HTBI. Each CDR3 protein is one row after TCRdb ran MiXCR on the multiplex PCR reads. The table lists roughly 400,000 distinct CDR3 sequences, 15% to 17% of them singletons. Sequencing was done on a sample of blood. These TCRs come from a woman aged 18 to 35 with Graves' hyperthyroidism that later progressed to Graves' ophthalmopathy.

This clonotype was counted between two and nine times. CDR3 bases: TGCGCCAGCAGCCCCTGGACAGGGTCAAATCAGCCCCAGCATTTT. Its translation is CASSPWTGSNQPQHF. The chain carries TRBV4-3 and TRBJ1-5; the match to TRBD1 covers 8 bases. Trimming removed 4 bases from V and 4 bases from J; junction bases left unmatched: 6. The CDR3 has 15 residues. Germline assignment: CDR1 LGHNA and CDR2 YSLEER.

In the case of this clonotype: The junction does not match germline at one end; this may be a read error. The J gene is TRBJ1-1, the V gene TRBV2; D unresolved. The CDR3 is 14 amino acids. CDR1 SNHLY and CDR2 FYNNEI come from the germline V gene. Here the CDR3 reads CASRLTYMNIEAFF. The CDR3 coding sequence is TGTGCCAGCAGACTGACATACATGAACATTGAAGCTTTCTTT. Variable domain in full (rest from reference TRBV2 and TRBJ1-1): EPEVTQTPSHQVTQMGQEVILRCVPISNHLYFYWYRQILGQKVEFLVSFYNNEISEKSEIFDDQFSVERPDGSNFTLKIRSTKLEDSAMYFCASRLTYMNIEAFFGQGTRLTVV.

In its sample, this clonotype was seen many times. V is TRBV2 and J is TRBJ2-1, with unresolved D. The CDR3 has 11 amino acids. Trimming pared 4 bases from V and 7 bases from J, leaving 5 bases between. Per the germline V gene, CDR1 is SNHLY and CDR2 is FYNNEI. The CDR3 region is CASSGSNEQFF. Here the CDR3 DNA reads TGTGCCAGCAGTGGGTCGAATGAGCAGTTCTTC.

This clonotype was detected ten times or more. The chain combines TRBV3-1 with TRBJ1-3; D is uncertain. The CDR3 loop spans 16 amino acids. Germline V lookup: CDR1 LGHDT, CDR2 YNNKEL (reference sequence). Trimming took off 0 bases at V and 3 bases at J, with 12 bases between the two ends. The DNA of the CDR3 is TGTGCCAGCAGCCAAGAGTCGGTGTTCCGTGGAAACACCATATATTTT. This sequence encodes CASSQESVFRGNTIYF.

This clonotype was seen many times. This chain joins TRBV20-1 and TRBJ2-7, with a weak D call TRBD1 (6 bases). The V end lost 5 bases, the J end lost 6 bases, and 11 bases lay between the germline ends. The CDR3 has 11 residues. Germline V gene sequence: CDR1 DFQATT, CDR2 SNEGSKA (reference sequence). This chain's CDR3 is CSAPTGSEQYF. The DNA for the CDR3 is TGCAGTGCTCCGACAGGTTCCGAGCAGTACTTC.

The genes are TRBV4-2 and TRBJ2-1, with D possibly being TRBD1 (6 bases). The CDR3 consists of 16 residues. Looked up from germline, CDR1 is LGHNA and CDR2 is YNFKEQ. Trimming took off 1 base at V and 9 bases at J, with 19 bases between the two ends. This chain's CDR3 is CASSQGRVDRGGEQFF. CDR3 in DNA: TGTGCCAGCAGCCAAGGTCGTGTGGACAGAGGAGGTGAGCAGTTCTTC.

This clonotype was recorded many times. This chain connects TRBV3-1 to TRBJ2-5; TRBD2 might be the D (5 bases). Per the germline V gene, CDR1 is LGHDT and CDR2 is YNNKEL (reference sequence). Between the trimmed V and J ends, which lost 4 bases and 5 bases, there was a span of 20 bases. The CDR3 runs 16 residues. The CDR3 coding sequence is TGTGCCAGCAGCCGCCCGGTAGAGGGAGTGCAGGAGACCCAGTACTTC. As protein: CASSRPVEGVQETQYF.

In DNA form, the CDR3 reads TGTGCCAGCAGGGGACTGATGGAGTCTGGGGCCAACGTCCTGACTTTC. It encodes CASRGLMESGANVLTF. J is TRBJ2-6 and V is TRBV28; D possibly corresponds to TRBD2 (6 bases). From germline, CDR1 is MDHEN and CDR2 SYDVKM. CDR3 length: 16 residues. Trimming cost V 6 bases and J 1 base, with 13 bases left between them. Looking up the rest from reference TRBV28 and TRBJ2-6 gives the full variable domain: DVKVTQSSRYLVKRTGEKVFLECVQDMDHENMFWYRQDPGLGLRLIYFSYDVKMKEKGDIPEGYSVSREKKERFSLILESASTNQTSMYLCASRGLMESGANVLTFGAGSRLTVL.

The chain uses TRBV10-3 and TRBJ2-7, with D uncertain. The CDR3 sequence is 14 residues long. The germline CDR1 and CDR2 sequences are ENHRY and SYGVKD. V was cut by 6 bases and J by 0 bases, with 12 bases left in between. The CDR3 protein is CAIRTTESSYEQYF. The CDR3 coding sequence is TGTGCCATCAGGACGACCGAGAGCTCCTACGAGCAGTACTTC.

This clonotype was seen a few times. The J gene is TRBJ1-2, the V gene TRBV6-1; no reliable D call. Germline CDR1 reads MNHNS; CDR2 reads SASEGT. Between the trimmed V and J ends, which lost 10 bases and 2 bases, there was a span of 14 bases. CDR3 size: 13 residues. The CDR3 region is CATHGGNNYGYTF. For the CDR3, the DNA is TGTGCCACCCATGGCGGAAACAACTATGGCTACACCTTC.

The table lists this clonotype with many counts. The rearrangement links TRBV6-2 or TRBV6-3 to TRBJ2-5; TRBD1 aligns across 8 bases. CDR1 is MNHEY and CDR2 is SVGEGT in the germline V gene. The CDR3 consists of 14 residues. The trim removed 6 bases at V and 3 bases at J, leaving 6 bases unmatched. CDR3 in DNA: TGTGCCAGCAGGGCAGCAGGGGGCAAAGAGACCCAGTACTTC. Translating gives CASRAAGGKETQYF.

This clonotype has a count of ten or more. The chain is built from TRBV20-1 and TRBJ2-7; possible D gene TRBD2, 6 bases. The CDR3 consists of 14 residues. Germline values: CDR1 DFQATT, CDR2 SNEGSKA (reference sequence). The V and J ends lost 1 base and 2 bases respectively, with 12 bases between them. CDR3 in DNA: TGCAGTGCTAGAGCGCCTAGCGAAACCTACGAGCAGTACTTC. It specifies CSARAPSETYEQYF.

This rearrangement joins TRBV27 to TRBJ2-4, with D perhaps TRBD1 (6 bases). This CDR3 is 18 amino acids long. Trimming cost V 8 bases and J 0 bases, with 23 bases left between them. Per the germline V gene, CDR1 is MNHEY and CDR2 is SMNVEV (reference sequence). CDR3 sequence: CASGQVDSFVLAKNIQYF. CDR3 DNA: TGTGCCAGCGGCCAGGTGGACAGCTTTGTTCTAGCCAAAAACATTCAGTACTTC.

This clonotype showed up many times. The CDR3 bases are TGTGCCTGGACTGACAAGTCCTATTCACCCCTCCACTTT. This encodes CAWTDKSYSPLHF. J is TRBJ1-6 and V is TRBV30; D is undetermined. This CDR3 has 13 amino acids. Germline V lookup: CDR1 GTSNPN, CDR2 SVGIG (reference sequence). Trimming cost V 4 bases and J 8 bases, with 12 bases left between them.

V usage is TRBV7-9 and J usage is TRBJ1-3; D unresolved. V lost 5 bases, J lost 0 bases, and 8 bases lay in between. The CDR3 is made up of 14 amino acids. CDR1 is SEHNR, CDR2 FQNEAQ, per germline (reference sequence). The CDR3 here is CASSPSNSGNTIYF. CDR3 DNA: TGTGCCAGCAGCCCGTCTAACTCTGGAAACACCATATATTTT.

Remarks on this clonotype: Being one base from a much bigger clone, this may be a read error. DNA of the CDR3: TGTGCCTGGAGTGTCCCCGGGACGACCTACGAGCAGTTCTTC. Translation gives CAWSVPGTTYEQFF. J is TRBJ2-7 and V is TRBV30; D may be TRBD1 or TRBD2 (5 bases each). The J call is in doubt because the DNA end fits TRBJ2-1 better. The germline V gene encodes CDR1 GTSNPN and CDR2 SVGIG (reference sequence). CDR3 length: 14 amino acids.

CDR3 protein: CASSSGASGNTIYF. The CDR3 nucleotides are TGTGCCAGCAGCTCGGGGGCCTCTGGAAACACCATATATTTT. The chain has TRBV27 and TRBJ1-3; a possible D gene is TRBD1 (6 bases). Trimming stripped 6 bases from V and 0 bases from J, with 9 bases between. Germline CDR1 MNHEY, CDR2 SMNVEV (reference sequence). There are 14 residues in the CDR3.

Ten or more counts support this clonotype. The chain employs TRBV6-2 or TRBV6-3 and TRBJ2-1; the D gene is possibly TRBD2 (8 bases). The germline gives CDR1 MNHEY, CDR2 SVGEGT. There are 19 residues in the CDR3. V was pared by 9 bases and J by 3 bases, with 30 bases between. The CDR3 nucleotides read TGTGCCAGTCATACCGGGACAGCTGGACTAGCAGACCTCTACAATGAGCAGTTCTTC. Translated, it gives CASHTGTAGLADLYNEQFF.

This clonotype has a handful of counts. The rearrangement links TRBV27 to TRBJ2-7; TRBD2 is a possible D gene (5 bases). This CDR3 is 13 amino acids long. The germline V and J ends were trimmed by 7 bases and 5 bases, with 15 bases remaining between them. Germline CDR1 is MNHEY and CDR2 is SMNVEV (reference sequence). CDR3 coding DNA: TGTGCCAGCAATACGGGGAATAGCGACGAGCAGTACTTC. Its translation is CASNTGNSDEQYF.

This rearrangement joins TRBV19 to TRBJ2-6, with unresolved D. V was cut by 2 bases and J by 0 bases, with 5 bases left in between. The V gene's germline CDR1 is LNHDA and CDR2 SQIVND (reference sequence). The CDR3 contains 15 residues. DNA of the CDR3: TGTGCCAGTAGTATAAGCAGCTCTGGGGCCAACGTCCTGACTTTC. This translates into CASSISSSGANVLTF. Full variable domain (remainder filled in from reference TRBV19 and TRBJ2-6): DGGITQSPKYLFRKEGQNVTLSCEQNLNHDAMYWYRQDPGQGLRLIYYSQIVNDFQKGDIAEGYSVSREKKESFPLTVTSAQKNPTAFYLCASSISSSGANVLTFGAGSRLTVL.

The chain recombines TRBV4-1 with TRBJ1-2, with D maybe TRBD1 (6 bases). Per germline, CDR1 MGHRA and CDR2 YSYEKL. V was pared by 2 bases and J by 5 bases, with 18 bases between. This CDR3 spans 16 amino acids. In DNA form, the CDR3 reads TGCGCCAGCAGCCAACCGAAAAGGGGGGTGGAGTATGGCTACACCTTC. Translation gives CASSQPKRGVEYGYTF.

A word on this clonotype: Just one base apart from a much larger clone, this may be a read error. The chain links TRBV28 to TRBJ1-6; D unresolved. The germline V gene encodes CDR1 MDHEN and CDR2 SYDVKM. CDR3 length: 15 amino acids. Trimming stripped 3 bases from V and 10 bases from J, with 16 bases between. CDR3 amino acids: CASSLWQEVGSPLHF. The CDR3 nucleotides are TGTGCCAGCAGTTTGTGGCAGGAAGTGGGATCACCCCTCCACTTT.

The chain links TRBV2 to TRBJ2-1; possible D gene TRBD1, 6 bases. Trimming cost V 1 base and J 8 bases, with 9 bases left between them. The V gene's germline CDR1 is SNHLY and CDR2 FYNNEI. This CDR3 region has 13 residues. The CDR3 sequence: CASSEEGDDEQFF. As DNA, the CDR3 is TGTGCCAGCAGTGAAGAGGGGGACGATGAGCAGTTCTTC.

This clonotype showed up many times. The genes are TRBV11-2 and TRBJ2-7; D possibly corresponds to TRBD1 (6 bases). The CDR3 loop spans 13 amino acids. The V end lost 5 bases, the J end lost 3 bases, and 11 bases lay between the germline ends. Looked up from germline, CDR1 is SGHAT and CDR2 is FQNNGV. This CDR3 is CASSRDTNYEQYF. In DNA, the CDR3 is TGTGCCAGCAGCCGGGACACTAACTACGAGCAGTACTTC.

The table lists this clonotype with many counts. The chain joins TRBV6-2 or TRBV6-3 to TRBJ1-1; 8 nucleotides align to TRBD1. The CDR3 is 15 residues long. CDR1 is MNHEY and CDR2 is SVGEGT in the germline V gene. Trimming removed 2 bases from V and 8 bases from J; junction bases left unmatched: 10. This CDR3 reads CASSYPRQGTREAFF. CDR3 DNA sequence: TGTGCCAGCAGTTACCCGAGACAGGGGACCCGAGAAGCTTTCTTT.

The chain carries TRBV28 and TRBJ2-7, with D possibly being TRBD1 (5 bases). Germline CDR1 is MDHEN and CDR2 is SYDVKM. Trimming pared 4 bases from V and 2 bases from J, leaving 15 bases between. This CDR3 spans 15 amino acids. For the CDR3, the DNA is TGTGCCAGCAGTTCCTTGGGGCAGGTTCCCTACGAGCAGTACTTC. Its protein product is CASSSLGQVPYEQYF.

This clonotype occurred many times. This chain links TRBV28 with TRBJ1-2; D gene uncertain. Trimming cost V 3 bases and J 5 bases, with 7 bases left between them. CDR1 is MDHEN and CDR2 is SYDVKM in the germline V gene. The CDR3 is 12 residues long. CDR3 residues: CASSFSEYGYTF. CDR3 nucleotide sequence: TGTGCCAGCAGTTTCTCAGAGTATGGCTACACCTTC.